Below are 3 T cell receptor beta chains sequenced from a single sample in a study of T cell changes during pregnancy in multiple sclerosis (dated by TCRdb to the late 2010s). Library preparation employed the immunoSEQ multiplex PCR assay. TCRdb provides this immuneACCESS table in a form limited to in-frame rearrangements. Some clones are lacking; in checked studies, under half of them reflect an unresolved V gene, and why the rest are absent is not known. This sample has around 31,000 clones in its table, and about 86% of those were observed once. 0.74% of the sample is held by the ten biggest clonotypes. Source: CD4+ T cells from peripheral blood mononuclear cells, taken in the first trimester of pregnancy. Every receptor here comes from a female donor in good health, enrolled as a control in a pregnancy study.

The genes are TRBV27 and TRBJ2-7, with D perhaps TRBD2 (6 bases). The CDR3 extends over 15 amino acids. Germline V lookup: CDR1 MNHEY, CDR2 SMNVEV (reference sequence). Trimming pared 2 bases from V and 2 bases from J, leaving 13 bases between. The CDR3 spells CASSLNTGATYEQYF. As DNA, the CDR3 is TGTGCCAGCAGTTTAAACACGGGAGCTACCTACGAGCAGTACTTC.

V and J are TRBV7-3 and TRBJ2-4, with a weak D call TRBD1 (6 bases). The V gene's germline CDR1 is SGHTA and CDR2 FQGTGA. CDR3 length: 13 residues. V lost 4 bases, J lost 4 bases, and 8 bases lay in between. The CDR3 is CASSWDTKNIQYF. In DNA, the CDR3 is TGTGCCAGCAGCTGGGACACGAAAAACATTCAGTACTTC.

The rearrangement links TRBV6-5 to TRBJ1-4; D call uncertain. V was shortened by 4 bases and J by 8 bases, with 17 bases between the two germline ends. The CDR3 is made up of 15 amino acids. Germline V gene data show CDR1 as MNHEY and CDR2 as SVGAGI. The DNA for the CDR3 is TGTGCCAGCAGTTCTGGCGGAGGTTTAGTGGAAAAACTGTTTTTT. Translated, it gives CASSSGGGLVEKLFF.